This entry features one T cell receptor beta chain sequence. Residents of about two dozen US areas, aged 18 to 89 years, made up the participants. Clinical history reported by participants formed the basis on which cohorts were assigned. The source of the sample is a study of blood T cell repertoires in COVID-19. Study-wide context: There were acute and convalescent COVID-19 samples, and they came from the United States, Italy and Spain.

The authors' processing: Amplification with reference gene primers provided the estimates of nucleated cell counts. The assay was immunoSEQ multiplex PCR, and TCRdb's table has in-frame clones only and misses some. V and J calls and clone size follow that table, whereas D and trimming were derived from the DNA. The sample carries 200,000 to 250,000 clones, 83% recorded once. V was clipped by 1 base and J by 0 bases, with 7 bases between them. The CDR3 spans 14 residues. Germline loops: CDR1 SGHTA, CDR2 FQGNSA. The chain combines TRBV7-2 with TRBJ2-7; D call uncertain. Sequenced material: PBMCs or T cells enriched from blood (not recorded which). This clonotype originated in a woman between 45 and 60 years old who had been exposed to COVID-19. The CDR3 protein is CASSLGWSSYEQYF. CDR3 in DNA: TGTGCCAGCAGCTTAGGGTGGAGCTCCTACGAGCAGTACTTC.